The 12 T cell receptor beta chains given below trace back to one sample, sequenced in a study of Graves' ophthalmopathy and Graves' hyperthyroidism. The study amplified TCR beta CDR3 regions using RNA transcripts. The library came from an HTBI-primed first-round RT-PCR and a second-round multiplex PCR. MiXCR, applied by TCRdb to the multiplex PCR reads, yields one record per CDR3 protein. This sample has 400,000 to 450,000 distinct CDR3 sequences, with under 25% found just once. Specimen: peripheral blood. The source of these receptors is a woman in her late teens or twenties with stable Graves' hyperthyroidism.

This clonotype was seen many times. The V and J genes are TRBV27 and TRBJ1-1; no reliable D call. Trimming pared 4 bases from V and 0 bases from J, leaving 9 bases between. CDR3 length: 14 amino acids. Germline V lookup: CDR1 MNHEY, CDR2 SMNVEV (reference sequence). The CDR3, as DNA: TGTGCCAGCAGTTCACCGAGCATGAACACTGAAGCTTTCTTT. Amino acids: CASSSPSMNTEAFF.

This chain links TRBV12-3 or TRBV12-4 with TRBJ2-5; D is perhaps TRBD2 (5 bases). This CDR3 spans 14 amino acids. V lost 5 bases to trimming and J lost 2 bases, with 12 bases between them. This CDR3 is CASSKTTYQETQYF. DNA of the CDR3: TGTGCCAGCAGTAAGACTACTTATCAAGAGACCCAGTACTTC.

This clonotype was detected many times. The chain joins TRBV6-5 to TRBJ2-7, with D tentatively TRBD1 (5 bases). V lost 0 bases and J lost 4, with 13 bases in between. Looked up from germline, CDR1 is MNHEY and CDR2 is SVGAGI. The CDR3 consists of 15 residues. Written as DNA, the CDR3 is TGTGCCAGCAGTTACTCGATGGGGCAGTTTTACGAGCAGTACTTC. Its protein product is CASSYSMGQFYEQYF.

At least ten counts were recorded for this clonotype. V and J are TRBV12-3 or TRBV12-4 and TRBJ2-5; 10 bases are shared with TRBD2. The CDR3 is 13 amino acids. The V and J ends lost 9 bases and 4 bases, in that order; junction bases with no gene match: 5. The CDR3 DNA reads TGTGCCAGTGCTAGCGGGGGAGGAGAGACCCAGTACTTC. This translates into CASASGGGETQYF.

On this clonotype: Given a much more abundant clone one base away, this may be a read error. The chain employs TRBV28 and TRBJ1-6, with D possibly TRBD1 on 5 matching bases. The CDR3 consists of 17 residues. Trimming removed 3 bases at V and 7 bases at J, with 19 bases between. The germline V gene has CDR1 MDHEN and CDR2 SYDVKM. DNA for the CDR3: TGTGCCAGCAGTTTCCGGACCTTCGGTAGGGACAATTCACCCCTCCACTTT. Protein: CASSFRTFGRDNSPLHF.

Notes on this clonotype: The CDR3 ends on some other residue instead of the conserved phenylalanine or tryptophan, so this is likely a read error. No DNA is shown, since the ends of the CDR3 on it are uncertain; the CDR3 is the one TCRdb lists. The V and J genes are TRBV5-1 and TRBJ1-1; the table's D call, TRBD1, was not checked against the DNA. Both ends counted, the CDR3 spans 16 residues. Germline assignment: CDR1 SGHRS and CDR2 YFSETQ. CDR3 loop: CASSLGTGWLNTEACV.

This clonotype was counted many times. V gene TRBV6-2 or TRBV6-3 combines with J gene TRBJ1-5; TRBD1 matches at 7 bases. Trimming took 6 bases from V and 0 from J; bases not matched to a gene: 14. This CDR3 is 18 amino acids long. Germline values: CDR1 MNHEY, CDR2 SVGEGT. In nucleotides, the CDR3 is TGTGCCAGCAGCCCCGTCGCGGGACAGTTATATAGCAATCAGCCCCAGCATTTT. Its protein is CASSPVAGQLYSNQPQHF.

The genes are TRBV5-1 and TRBJ1-1; D gene uncertain. Germline values: CDR1 SGHRS, CDR2 YFSETQ. The CDR3 has 13 residues. The V end lost 0 bases, the J end lost 5 bases, and 8 bases lay between the germline ends. The CDR3 here is CASSLEVVTEAFF. CDR3 DNA: TGCGCCAGCAGCTTGGAGGTGGTTACTGAAGCTTTCTTT.

The chain recombines TRBV30 with TRBJ2-2; 7 bases agree with TRBD1. CDR3 length equals 16 residues. The ends lost 4 bases at V and 3 bases at J; junction bases unmatched: 11. In germline, CDR1 is GTSNPN, CDR2 SVGIG (reference sequence). The CDR3: CAWMESRGSHTGELFF. The CDR3 coding sequence is TGTGCCTGGATGGAGTCCAGGGGGTCACACACCGGGGAGCTGTTTTTT.

This clonotype was counted ten times or more. This chain connects TRBV13 to TRBJ1-2; a weak D match, TRBD1 (6 bases). CDR3 length: 12 residues. CDR1 PRHDT and CDR2 FYEKMQ come from the germline V gene (reference sequence). V was clipped by 2 bases and J by 8 bases, with 9 bases between them. CDR3 in DNA: TGTGCCAGCAGCTTACAGGGGATCGGCTACACCTTC. Protein sequence: CASSLQGIGYTF.

This clonotype was seen repeatedly, ten times or more. This chain uses TRBV19 with TRBJ1-2; D is unclear. Germline V CDR1 and CDR2: LNHDA, SQIVND (reference sequence). V was cut by 1 base and J by 6 bases, with 6 bases left in between. This CDR3 comprises 12 residues. The CDR3 DNA follows: TGTGCCAGTAGTATAGGCCGGAATGGCTACACCTTC. The encoded protein is CASSIGRNGYTF.

This clonotype was observed at least ten times. CDR3 protein: CASSLSPDRLNTEAFF. The CDR3 DNA follows: TGTGCCAGCAGTTTATCCCCGGACAGGCTGAACACTGAAGCTTTCTTT. J is TRBJ1-1 and V is TRBV27; the match to TRBD1 covers 7 bases. V dropped 0 bases and J dropped 0; count of bases not matched to a gene: 4. There are 16 residues in the CDR3. Germline V gene sequence: CDR1 MNHEY, CDR2 SMNVEV (reference sequence).